This T cell receptor (beta chain) was captured by sequencing in a study of cytomegalovirus exposure and HLA in healthy donors. Study in general: Early released data had about 85 million unique TCRs, all coming from HLA-typed donors.

PCR used 60 Vbeta primers and 13 Jbeta primers. Assay: immunoSEQ multiplex PCR; the TCRdb copy retains only in-frame clones and omits some. The sample has under 200,000 clones; 75% to 85% are singletons. Trimming removed 5 bases from V and 6 bases from J; junction bases left unmatched: 9. CDR3 length equals 14 residues. Germline V gene data show CDR1 as SGHTA and CDR2 as FQGTGA. Study results and limitations: In vitro, three CMV-associated chains proved specific for CMV antigens. Later analysis showed most CMV-associated TCR beta chains appearing HLA-restricted. Listed as cytomegalovirus-associated were 150 to 200 TCR beta chains.

This clone has more than one count but fewer than ten. Its antigen is not identified. Sequencing was performed on PBMCs. This TCR came from a woman aged 45-65 years in good health and CMV-seronegative. The chain carries TRBV7-3 and TRBJ2-7, with 8 bases fitting TRBD1. CDR3 amino acids: CASSPDRGRLEQYF. The CDR3 coding sequence is TGTGCCAGCAGCCCAGACAGGGGTCGTCTCGAGCAGTACTTC.